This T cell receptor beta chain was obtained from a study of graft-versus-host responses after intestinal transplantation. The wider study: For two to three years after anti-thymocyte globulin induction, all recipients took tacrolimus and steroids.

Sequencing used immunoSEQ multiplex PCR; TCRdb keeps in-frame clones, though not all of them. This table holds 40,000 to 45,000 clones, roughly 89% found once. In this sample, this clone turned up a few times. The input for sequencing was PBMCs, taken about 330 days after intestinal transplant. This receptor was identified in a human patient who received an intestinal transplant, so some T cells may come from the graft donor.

CDR3: CAISAFGTTDLGVAGGYTF. The CDR3 coding sequence is TGTGCCATCAGTGCATTCGGGACGACCGACTTGGGGGTGGCCGGGGGCTACACCTTC. The rearrangement uses TRBV10-3 and TRBJ1-2; D perhaps matches TRBD1 (5 bases). Trimming pared 4 bases from V and 8 bases from J, leaving 32 bases between. The CDR3 runs 19 residues. Germline loops: CDR1 ENHRY, CDR2 SYGVKD.